Sequencing of this T cell receptor (beta chain) was carried out in a study of regulatory T cells in long-lasting Graves disease. Specified time point: newly diagnosed GD, antithyroid drugs for less than 3 months. There was RNA extracted from PBMCs, and the TCR library was made from it. Xi'an, China, was home to the endocrinology department that provided patients. The CDR3 loop spans 14 amino acids. The germline gives CDR1 MNHNS, CDR2 SASEGT. Unmatched junction bases numbered 8, after V lost 5 bases and J lost 4 bases. Study-level points and caveats: With some 2,800 shared public clonotypes, persistent patients exceeded new patients, who shared more than 750.

This clonotype was counted a few times. Its antigen is unidentified. Investigators prepared the TCR beta libraries by applying iRepertoire HTBI primers and Arm-PCR of CDR3 regions. TCRdb recomputed calls from the multiplex PCR reads with MiXCR, one row per CDR3 protein. The sample shows 400,000 to 500,000 distinct CDR3 sequences, around 15% of them seen only once. The data were also submitted as part of a second study, on T cells in Graves' hyperthyroidism and ophthalmopathy. That source reports: HTBI primers drove first-round RT-PCR of the TCR CDR3.

The TCR sequence derives from a woman aged 50 to 60 with Graves disease. The V gene is TRBV6-1, the J gene TRBJ2-7, with 7 bases matching TRBD1. The sample was peripheral blood mononuclear cells (PBMCs), taken at new diagnosis, from a patient treated with antithyroid drugs. The CDR3 nucleotides are TGTGCCAGCAGTCTCCGGGGACAGCAGTACGAGCAGTACTTC. Residues: CASSLRGQQYEQYF.